Listed here are 17 T cell receptor beta chains from one sample, sequenced in a study of blood T cell repertoires in COVID-19. Sequencing was performed with immunoSEQ multiplex PCR; in TCRdb, only in-frame clones are kept and a portion is missing. In the table there are 200,000 or so clones, 88% of which are singletons. Sequencing was performed on peripheral blood. The receptors shown here come from a man aged 65 to 79 with acute or convalescent COVID-19.

This clone has more than one count but fewer than ten. The rearrangement uses TRBV5-1 and TRBJ2-7, with TRBD1 identical over 9 bases. Germline lookup yields CDR1 SGHRS and CDR2 YFSETQ. The CDR3 is 15 residues long. Trimming removed 4 bases from V and 0 bases from J; junction bases left unmatched: 5. The chain's CDR3 is CASSPGQGISYEQYF. The CDR3 DNA follows: TGCGCCAGCAGCCCGGGACAGGGAATCTCCTACGAGCAGTACTTC.

The V and J genes are TRBV18 and TRBJ2-4; D ambiguous. Trimming pared 8 bases from V and 5 bases from J, leaving 10 bases between. The CDR3 totals 12 residues. Germline CDR1 KGHSH, CDR2 LQKENI. The chain's CDR3 is CASHAGQNIQYF. For the CDR3, the DNA is TGTGCCAGCCACGCTGGGCAAAACATTCAGTACTTC.

V and J are TRBV7-2 and TRBJ1-3; the match to TRBD1 covers 9 bases. J was trimmed by 4 bases and V by 6 bases; bases with no gene match: 7. The length of the CDR3 is 15 residues. Germline CDR1 and CDR2: SGHTA and FQGNSA. The chain's CDR3 is CASRPTGGSGNTIYF. The CDR3 DNA is TGTGCCAGCAGACCGACAGGGGGGTCAGGAAACACCATATATTTT.

This clone was seen once. The chain is built from TRBV3-1 (or the pseudogene TRBV3-2) and TRBJ2-5; no definite D call. The CDR3 runs 12 residues. Per the germline V gene, CDR1 is LGHDT and CDR2 is YNNKEL (reference sequence). Trimming cost V 4 bases and J 5 bases, with 8 bases left between them. The CDR3 region is CASSPSVETQYF. The CDR3 DNA reads as TGTGCCAGCAGCCCCTCCGTTGAGACCCAGTACTTC.

By sample fraction, this clone is medium-sized (0.01 to 0.1%). The chain is built from TRBV19 and TRBJ2-1; 8 nucleotides line up with TRBD2. J lost 6 bases, V lost 6 bases, and 4 bases had no gene match. CDR1 and CDR2 from the germline V gene are LNHDA and SQIVND (reference sequence). The CDR3 totals 13 residues. The CDR3 here is CASRTSEFNEQFF. In nucleotides, the CDR3 is TGTGCCAGTAGGACTAGCGAATTCAATGAGCAGTTCTTC.

The chain employs TRBV5-1 and TRBJ1-6; TRBD1 might be the D (6 bases). There are 16 residues in the CDR3. CDR1 is SGHRS, CDR2 YFSETQ, per germline. Trimming took off 0 bases at V and 1 base at J, with 8 bases between the two ends. This CDR3 reads CASSLEGGSYNSPLHF. The CDR3 DNA follows: TGCGCCAGCAGCTTGGAAGGGGGTTCCTATAATTCACCCCTCCACTTT.

The J gene is TRBJ2-3, the V gene TRBV23-1; 8 bases match TRBD1. TRBV23-1 is reported as an ORF; its role is uncertain. The junction had 3 bases not matched to a gene; V was cut back by 1 base and J by 0 bases. The CDR3 is 16 amino acids. CDR3 region: CASSQFWDRSTDTQYF. CDR3 nucleotide sequence: TGCGCCAGCAGTCAATTTTGGGACAGGAGCACAGATACGCAGTATTTT.

The chain combines TRBV5-1 with TRBJ2-7; D perhaps matches TRBD1 (6 bases). CDR1 is SGHRS, CDR2 YFSETQ, per germline. V was pared by 4 bases and J by 2 bases, with 10 bases between. The CDR3 has 13 amino acids. The DNA for the CDR3 is TGCGCCAGCAGCAAGGACAGCACCTACGAGCAGTACTTC. This gives the protein CASSKDSTYEQYF.

J is TRBJ2-1 and V is TRBV27, with 9 bases matching TRBD1. V shed 6 bases and J 8 bases; nucleotides not matched to a gene: 5. The germline V gene encodes CDR1 MNHEY and CDR2 SMNVEV (reference sequence). This CDR3 comprises 13 residues. The CDR3 DNA follows: TGTGCCAGCAGAACGACAGGGGGGTATGAGCAGTTCTTC. This gives the protein CASRTTGGYEQFF.

V is TRBV19 and J is TRBJ1-5; TRBD1 matches at 9 bases. J gave up 1 base and V 6 bases, and 7 bases lay outside the gene matches. Per the germline V gene, CDR1 is LNHDA and CDR2 is SQIVND (reference sequence). The CDR3 covers 16 residues. CDR3 loop: CASRKGQGRSNQPQHF. The CDR3 DNA reads as TGTGCCAGTAGAAAGGGACAGGGAAGAAGCAATCAGCCCCAGCATTTT.

This sequence joins TRBV28 and TRBJ1-5; D remains ambiguous. The V end lost 8 bases, the J end lost 3 bases, and 8 bases lay between the germline ends. The CDR3 is made up of 12 amino acids. Germline CDR1 and CDR2: MDHEN and SYDVKM. The CDR3 DNA is TGTGCCAGCTCGTGGGCCAATCAGCCCCAGCATTTT. Residues: CASSWANQPQHF.

This chain joins TRBV5-1 and TRBJ2-7, with TRBD1 matching over 9 bases. Per the germline V gene, CDR1 is SGHRS and CDR2 is YFSETQ. The CDR3 length is 15 residues. V was clipped by 1 base and J by 6 bases; unmatched bases: 8. The CDR3 protein is CASSLTGGASREQYF. The CDR3 bases are TGCGCCAGCAGCTTGACAGGGGGCGCCTCTCGCGAGCAGTACTTC.

The rearrangement joins TRBV10-2 to TRBJ1-1; 8 bases are a match to TRBD1. Trimming at V came to 4 bases and at J to 6 bases, leaving 7 bases not matched to a gene. Germline V gives CDR1 WSHSY, CDR2 SAAADI. CDR3 length: 14 residues. CDR3 DNA sequence: TGCGCCAGCAGTGCTTCAGGGGGCGAGGCTGAAGCTTTCTTT. It is translated as CASSASGGEAEAFF.

The rearrangement joins TRBV7-3 to TRBJ2-5; 8 bases are shared with TRBD2. With V trimmed by 3 bases and J by 5 bases, 8 bases remained unmatched. This CDR3 has 15 amino acids. Germline-derived CDR1 and CDR2 are SGHTA and FQGTGA. The CDR3 nucleotides are TGTGCCAGCAGCTTTTCCGGGACTAGGATTGAGACCCAGTACTTC. Translating gives CASSFSGTRIETQYF.

The chain carries TRBV9 and TRBJ2-1; the match to TRBD2 covers 13 bases. The CDR3 runs 15 residues. Germline V gene data show CDR1 as SGDLS and CDR2 as YYNGEE. V shed 2 bases and J 7 bases; nucleotides not matched to a gene: 3. The CDR3 region has the DNA TGTGCCAGCAGCGTTTTGACTAGCGGGAGGAATGAGCAGTTCTTC. This translates into CASSVLTSGRNEQFF.

The gene calls are TRBV5-4 and TRBJ2-5; 11 positions match TRBD1. Germline CDR1 SGHNT, CDR2 YYREEE (reference sequence). The CDR3 loop spans 15 amino acids. V shed 4 bases, J shed 5 bases, and the junction held 7 bases outside the gene matches. CDR3 sequence: CASSPGTGGFETQYF. CDR3 DNA: TGTGCCAGCAGCCCCGGGACAGGGGGATTTGAGACCCAGTACTTC.

The sample holds one count of this clone. The genes are TRBV27 and TRBJ2-7; D may be TRBD2 (6 bases). CDR3 length: 15 residues. CDR1 is MNHEY, CDR2 SMNVEV, per germline (reference sequence). V was shortened by 3 bases and J by 3 bases, with 15 bases between the two germline ends. CDR3 loop: CASSFFSGGNYEQYF. The CDR3 bases are TGTGCCAGCAGTTTCTTCTCAGGAGGGAACTACGAGCAGTACTTC.